The sequence of this T cell receptor (beta chain) was determined in a study of early T cells in non-severe SARS-CoV-2 infection. MiXCR, applied by TCRdb to the 5' RACE reads, yields one record per CDR3 protein. The sample lists 90,000 to 120,000 distinct CDR3 sequences, 11% occurring once. What was sequenced was whole blood. This clonotype was sampled from an adult who was a healthcare worker with PCR-confirmed SARS-CoV-2 infection or an uninfected control (not recorded which).

The CDR3 here is CASSEVRGNSEQYF. The CDR3 region has the DNA TGTGCCAGCAGTGAAGTAAGGGGGAATTCCGAGCAGTACTTC. The chain recombines TRBV6-1 with TRBJ2-7; TRBD1 is a possible D gene (6 bases). Germline V lookup: CDR1 MNHNS, CDR2 SASEGT. With 1 base removed from V and 6 bases from J, the gap between germline ends came to 13 bases. This CDR3 region has 14 residues.